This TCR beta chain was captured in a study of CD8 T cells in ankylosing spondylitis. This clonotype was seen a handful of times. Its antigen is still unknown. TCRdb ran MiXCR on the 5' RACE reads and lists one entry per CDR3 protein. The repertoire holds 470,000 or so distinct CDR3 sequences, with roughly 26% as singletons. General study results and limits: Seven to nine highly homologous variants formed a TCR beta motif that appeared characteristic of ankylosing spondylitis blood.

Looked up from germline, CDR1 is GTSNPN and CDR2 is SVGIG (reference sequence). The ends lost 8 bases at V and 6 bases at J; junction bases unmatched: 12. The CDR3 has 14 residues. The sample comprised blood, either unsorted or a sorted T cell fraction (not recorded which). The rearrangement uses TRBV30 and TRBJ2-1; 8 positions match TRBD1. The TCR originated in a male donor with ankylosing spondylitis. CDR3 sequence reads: CALNHRGASNEQFF. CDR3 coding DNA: TGTGCCCTAAATCACAGGGGGGCGTCCAATGAGCAGTTCTTC.